Following are 20 T cell receptor beta chains from one sample sequenced in a study of blood T cell repertoires in COVID-19. TCRdb's copy holds only in-frame clones and misses some; the assay was immunoSEQ multiplex PCR. The sample yields roughly 90,000 clones, 75% to 90% seen once. Material for sequencing was peripheral blood. These receptors were collected from a woman aged 70-85 years with acute or convalescent COVID-19.

There are a few counts of this clone. The CDR3 protein is CASSLMGAYTEAFF. In nucleotides, the CDR3 is TGTGCCAGCAGTTTAATGGGGGCGTACACTGAAGCTTTCTTT. The J gene is TRBJ1-1, the V gene TRBV28, with a tentative D call TRBD1 (6 bases). The germline V and J ends were trimmed by 2 bases and 3 bases, with 10 bases remaining between them. Germline CDR1 is MDHEN and CDR2 is SYDVKM. CDR3 length: 14 amino acids.

This chain joins TRBV30 and TRBJ1-5, with D hard to call. Trimming cost V 3 bases and J 7 bases, with 16 bases left between them. The CDR3 is 14 amino acids. CDR1 is GTSNPN and CDR2 is SVGIG in the germline V gene (reference sequence). The CDR3 nucleotides are TGTGCCTGGAGCGAGGGCTACAGCGGCCAGCCCCAGCATTTT. Translation gives CAWSEGYSGQPQHF.

The CDR3 region is CASSGTGTGPYEQYF. The CDR3 DNA follows: TGTGCCAGCAGCGGCACCGGGACAGGTCCGTACGAGCAGTACTTC. J is TRBJ2-7 and V is TRBV7-9; TRBD1 aligns across 8 bases. This CDR3 has 15 residues. The junction had 10 bases not matched to a gene; V was cut back by 5 bases and J by 4 bases. The germline V gene encodes CDR1 SEHNR and CDR2 FQNEAQ (reference sequence).

This clone was observed a single time. The chain links TRBV9 to TRBJ1-1; 7 bases match TRBD1. CDR3 length equals 14 residues. The germline V gene has CDR1 SGDLS and CDR2 YYNGEE. V trimming: 3 bases; J trimming: 8 bases; junction bases outside the gene matches: 10. The chain's CDR3 is CASSALTGVGEAFF. CDR3 DNA sequence: TGTGCCAGCAGCGCACTTACAGGGGTCGGGGAAGCTTTCTTT.

This clone was observed a few times. This sequence joins TRBV29-1 and TRBJ2-6; TRBD1 agrees at 9 bases. Germline loops: CDR1 SQVTM, CDR2 ANQGSEA. CDR3 length: 18 residues. V shed 3 bases, J shed 0 bases, and the junction held 9 bases outside the gene matches. The CDR3 sequence: CSVEVVGTGFSGANVLTF. For the CDR3, the DNA is TGCAGCGTTGAGGTTGTTGGGACAGGGTTCTCTGGGGCCAACGTCCTGACTTTC.

This chain uses TRBV30 with TRBJ1-5; 8 bases are a match to TRBD1. Germline CDR1 and CDR2: GTSNPN and SVGIG (reference sequence). V was pared by 3 bases and J by 2 bases, with 6 bases of the junction left unmatched. The CDR3 consists of 15 residues. The CDR3 nucleotides read TGTGCCTGGAGCAAACAGGGGGACGGCAATCAGCCCCAGCATTTT. Its protein product is CAWSKQGDGNQPQHF.

J is TRBJ2-7 and V is TRBV6-2 or TRBV6-3, with a weak D call TRBD2 (6 bases). Germline CDR1 is MNHEY and CDR2 is SVGEGT. This CDR3 is built from 14 residues. Between the trimmed V and J ends, which lost 2 bases and 2 bases, there was a span of 10 bases. CDR3 sequence (DNA): TGTGCCAGCAGTTACGCGGGGAATACCTACGAGCAGTACTTC. This codes for CASSYAGNTYEQYF.

V and J are TRBV29-1 and TRBJ2-1; 11 bases are shared with TRBD2. This CDR3 is built from 15 residues. Germline CDR1 SQVTM, CDR2 ANQGSEA. Unmatched junction bases numbered 12, after V lost 7 bases and J lost 7 bases. CDR3 sequence reads: CSGQYSGRAFNEQFF. DNA of the CDR3: TGCAGCGGTCAATATAGCGGGAGGGCCTTTAATGAGCAGTTCTTC.

The gene calls are TRBV6-1 and TRBJ1-6; 10 bases are shared with TRBD1. V was pared by 6 bases and J by 7 bases, with 15 bases of the junction left unmatched. The CDR3 contains 18 residues. CDR1 is MNHNS and CDR2 is SASEGT in the germline V gene. As DNA, the CDR3 is TGTGCCAGCAGCGAACCATCCCGGGACAGGGGAAGGAATTCACCCCTCCACTTT. This translates into CASSEPSRDRGRNSPLHF.

This chain joins TRBV7-8 and TRBJ2-7; 8 bases line up with TRBD2. From germline, CDR1 is SGHVS and CDR2 FQNEAQ. The length of the CDR3 is 16 residues. V dropped 7 bases and J dropped 1; count of bases not matched to a gene: 12. CDR3 coding DNA: TGTGCCAGCACCAACGGCGGGACTAGTGGGTCCTACGAGCAGTACTTC. Translation gives CASTNGGTSGSYEQYF.

V and J are TRBV7-8 and TRBJ1-1, with D hard to call. Germline loops: CDR1 SGHVS, CDR2 FQNEAQ. The CDR3 totals 14 residues. Trimming removed 1 base from V and 6 bases from J, with 12 bases in between. CDR3 protein: CASSLDGRLSEAFF. The CDR3 bases are TGTGCCAGCAGCTTAGATGGGCGCCTTTCTGAAGCTTTCTTT.

The chain employs TRBV28 and TRBJ1-5; TRBD1 matches 7 bases. Germline CDR1 is MDHEN and CDR2 is SYDVKM. The CDR3 spans 17 residues. With 6 bases clipped from V and 3 bases from J, the junction kept 14 bases outside the gene matches. The CDR3 sequence: CASSLGGSGFPNQPQHF. The DNA for the CDR3 is TGTGCCAGCAGCTTAGGGGGCTCCGGGTTCCCCAATCAGCCCCAGCATTTT. Full variable domain (missing parts from reference TRBV28 and TRBJ1-5): DVKVTQSSRYLVKRTGEKVFLECVQDMDHENMFWYRQDPGLGLRLIYFSYDVKMKEKGDIPEGYSVSREKKERFSLILESASTNQTSMYLCASSLGGSGFPNQPQHFGDGTRLSIL.

The chain links TRBV5-1 to TRBJ2-2, with 9 positions matching TRBD1. This CDR3 has 15 residues. V lost 3 bases and J lost 5; bases outside the gene matches: 5. Germline loops: CDR1 SGHRS, CDR2 YFSETQ. This CDR3 reads CASSSRTGDTGELFF. The CDR3 coding sequence is TGCGCCAGCAGCTCTAGGACAGGGGATACCGGGGAGCTGTTTTTT.

CDR3 sequence reads: CASSSTGSGTEAFF. The CDR3 DNA reads TGTGCCAGCAGTTCTACGGGGAGTGGCACTGAAGCTTTCTTT. The chain employs TRBV28 and TRBJ1-1; no reliable D call. Germline V gene lookup returns CDR1 MDHEN and CDR2 SYDVKM. Trimming left V 4 bases short and J 4 bases short, with 13 bases between. This CDR3 is built from 14 residues.

V gene TRBV6-5 combines with J gene TRBJ2-1; tentative D call: TRBD1 (5 bases). This CDR3 comprises 14 residues. Trimming took 4 bases from V and 5 from J, leaving 12 bases between them. Per germline, CDR1 MNHEY and CDR2 SVGAGI. The CDR3 bases are TGTGCCAGCAGTTTCCAGGGCCTAGACAATGAGCAGTTCTTC. Translating gives CASSFQGLDNEQFF.

This clone occurred a few times. The CDR3 here is CSASWGVEFF. CDR3 nucleotides: TGCAGTGCTAGTTGGGGAGTCGAGTTCTTC. The rearrangement uses TRBV20-1 and TRBJ2-1, with D maybe TRBD2 (5 bases). Trimming left V 3 bases short and J 14 bases short, with 11 bases between. Germline assignment: CDR1 DFQATT and CDR2 SNEGSKA (reference sequence). CDR3 length: 10 residues.

This clone was observed at least ten times. The CDR3 DNA reads as TGTGCCAGCAGCTTGAGGGTGTCACAGGGTACTGAAGCTTTCTTT. Residues: CASSLRVSQGTEAFF. The chain carries TRBV5-6 and TRBJ1-1; possible D gene TRBD1, 6 bases. V lost 1 base, J lost 5 bases, and 15 bases lay in between. The CDR3 runs to 15 residues. Germline CDR1 SGHDT, CDR2 YYEEEE.

Here the CDR3 DNA reads TGTGCCTGGACCCAAAACCACGGGACAGGCCCTGCTAACTATGGCTACACCTTC. This sequence encodes CAWTQNHGTGPANYGYTF. The chain links TRBV30 to TRBJ1-2, with 8 bases identical to TRBD1. Germline V gene lookup returns CDR1 GTSNPN and CDR2 SVGIG (reference sequence). J was trimmed by 0 bases and V by 4 bases; bases with no gene match: 16. The CDR3 spans 18 residues.

The rearrangement links TRBV10-3 to TRBJ2-2; tentatively, D is TRBD1 (5 bases). Germline V gives CDR1 ENHRY, CDR2 SYGVKD. The CDR3 is made up of 15 amino acids. Trimming removed 11 bases from V and 6 bases from J, with 22 bases in between. CDR3 in amino acids: CASSPGSRESGELFF. For the CDR3, the DNA is TGTGCCTCCTCGCCCGGCAGCAGGGAATCCGGGGAGCTGTTTTTT.

This clone was seen only once. The rearrangement links TRBV2 to TRBJ2-3; the match to TRBD2 covers 13 bases. The CDR3 length is 17 residues. Per the germline V gene, CDR1 is SNHLY and CDR2 is FYNNEI. Trimming cost V 4 bases and J 2 bases; bases outside gene matches: 6. This CDR3 is CASSARTSGGLTDTQYF. The CDR3 DNA reads TGTGCCAGCAGTGCTAGGACTAGCGGGGGCCTCACAGATACGCAGTATTTT.